This T cell receptor beta chain was captured by sequencing in a study of blood T cell repertoires in COVID-19. Study-wide context: Sources were T cells, B-cell-depleted T cells, or PBMCs; the material itself was cDNA or gDNA.

The CDR3 contains 19 residues. The junction had 9 bases not matched to a gene; V was cut back by 1 base and J by 3 bases. Germline values: CDR1 SQVTM, CDR2 ANQGSEA. Data came from immunoSEQ multiplex PCR; TCRdb stores just in-frame clones and leaves some out. The table shows some 210,000 clones, with around 82% occurring only once. The chain couples TRBV29-1 to TRBJ2-1; TRBD2 agrees at 16 bases. Material: peripheral blood. The origin of this receptor is a woman between 40 and 55 years old with acute or convalescent COVID-19. CDR3 protein: CSVEGGGTSGGVRYNEQFF. The CDR3 DNA reads as TGCAGCGTTGAAGGTGGCGGGACTAGCGGGGGGGTCCGCTACAATGAGCAGTTCTTC.